A selection of T cell receptor beta chains follows, all from one sample in a study of blood T cell repertoires in COVID-19. This table comes from immunoSEQ multiplex PCR, and its TCRdb copy is limited to in-frame clones, with some not included. Of under 250,000 clones listed, just under 85% are singletons. The specimen was peripheral blood. All receptors derive from a woman in her sixties with active or convalescent COVID-19. The CDR3 runs from the conserved cysteine through the conserved F or W. Each record gives: clone size, D gene, J gene, V gene, CDR3 protein, CDR3 DNA. D genes are given only for firm matches. Not every row has a clone size; where given, it reads once, few, many or a size class.

size: NA; D: TRBD2; J: TRBJ2-1; V: TRBV18; CDR3: CASSGGSSYNEQFF; DNA: TGTGCCAGCTCAGGCGGGAGCTCCTACAATGAGCAGTTCTTC
size: NA; D: NA; J: TRBJ1-5; V: TRBV6-4; CDR3: CASSAEGYGNQPQHF; DNA: TGTGCCAGCAGCGCGGAGGGGTATGGCAATCAGCCCCAGCATTTT
size: NA; D: NA; J: TRBJ2-3; V: TRBV9; CDR3: CASSVELASDTQYF; DNA: TGTGCCAGCAGCGTAGAGCTAGCGTCAGATACGCAGTATTTT
size: NA; D: TRBD1; J: TRBJ2-2; V: TRBV5-6; CDR3: CASSLQGAGGTGELFF; DNA: TGTGCCAGCAGTTTACAGGGGGCTGGCGGGACCGGGGAGCTGTTTTTT
size: NA; D: TRBD1; J: TRBJ1-5; V: TRBV30; CDR3: CAWSATGNQPQHF; DNA: TGTGCCTGGAGCGCGACAGGGAATCAGCCCCAGCATTTT
size: NA; D: NA; J: TRBJ1-2; V: TRBV18; CDR3: CASSPPPGGPKLLYGYTF; DNA: TGTGCCAGCTCACCACCGCCGGGGGGCCCAAAGCTCCTCTATGGCTACACCTTC
size: NA; D: TRBD1; J: TRBJ2-1; V: TRBV3-1/TRBV3-2; CDR3: CASSQTGVGAEQFF; DNA: TGTGCCAGCAGCCAAACAGGGGTAGGTGCTGAGCAGTTCTTC
size: NA; D: NA; J: TRBJ1-4; V: TRBV18; CDR3: CASSPTDSNEKLFF; DNA: TGTGCCAGCTCACCGACAGACTCTAATGAAAAACTGTTTTTT
size: NA; D: TRBD1; J: TRBJ1-2; V: TRBV7-2; CDR3: CASSLLPTGGAGGYTF; DNA: TGTGCCAGCAGCTTACTACCCACAGGGGGCGCGGGTGGCTACACCTTC
size: NA; D: TRBD2; J: TRBJ2-1; V: TRBV3-1/TRBV3-2; CDR3: CASSQELAGYNEQFF; DNA: TGTGCCAGCAGCCAAGAACTAGCGGGTTACAATGAGCAGTTCTTC
size: many; D: NA; J: TRBJ2-2; V: TRBV29-1; CDR3: CSVGGAGELFF; DNA: TGCAGCGTTGGGGGAGCCGGGGAGCTGTTTTTT
size: few; D: NA; J: TRBJ2-7; V: TRBV29-1; CDR3: CSVVSRGSSYEQYF; DNA: TGCAGCGTCGTTAGCCGCGGAAGCTCCTACGAGCAGTACTTC
size: NA; D: TRBD1; J: TRBJ1-5; V: TRBV6-5; CDR3: CASTPPRGDQPQHF; DNA: TGTGCCAGCACCCCCCCCAGGGGGGACCAGCCCCAGCATTTT
size: NA; D: NA; J: TRBJ2-3; V: TRBV5-4; CDR3: CASSRDIGTDTQYF; DNA: TGTGCCAGCAGCCGGGATATCGGCACAGATACGCAGTATTTT
size: NA; D: NA; J: TRBJ2-5; V: TRBV19; CDR3: CASSIDAYQETQYF; DNA: TGTGCCAGTAGTATAGATGCGTACCAAGAGACCCAGTACTTC
size: once; D: TRBD2; J: TRBJ2-1; V: TRBV5-1; CDR3: CASRVSGGASLVREQFF; DNA: TGCGCCAGCAGGGTTAGCGGGGGGGCGAGTCTCGTACGTGAGCAGTTCTTC
size: NA; D: TRBD2; J: TRBJ2-3; V: TRBV9; CDR3: CASSVGASGGAVDTQYF; DNA: TGTGCCAGCAGCGTAGGGGCTAGCGGGGGGGCCGTCGATACGCAGTATTTT
size: NA; D: TRBD1; J: TRBJ1-4; V: TRBV5-1; CDR3: CASSPRQGQDEKLFF; DNA: TGCGCCAGCAGCCCTCGACAGGGGCAGGATGAAAAACTGTTTTTT
size: NA; D: NA; J: TRBJ1-2; V: TRBV30; CDR3: CAWSGRGSNYGYTF; DNA: TGTGCCTGGAGTGGGCGGGGATCTAACTATGGCTACACCTTC
size: NA; D: TRBD1; J: TRBJ1-1; V: TRBV28; CDR3: CASSLTPPGQGAEAFF; DNA: TGTGCCAGCAGTTTAACCCCTCCGGGACAGGGGGCTGAAGCTTTCTTT
size: NA; D: TRBD2; J: TRBJ2-7; V: TRBV5-1; CDR3: CASSFLTSGKLEQYF; DNA: TGCGCCAGCAGCTTCCTAACTAGCGGGAAACTCGAGCAGTACTTC
size: NA; D: TRBD1; J: TRBJ2-7; V: TRBV3-1/TRBV3-2; CDR3: CASSPGQDPFYEQYF; DNA: TGTGCCAGCAGCCCTGGACAGGACCCCTTCTACGAGCAGTACTTC
size: NA; D: TRBD1; J: TRBJ1-6; V: TRBV6-6; CDR3: CASSRTGARSSPLHF; DNA: TGTGCCAGCAGCAGGACAGGGGCCCGGAGTTCACCCCTCCACTTT
size: few; D: NA; J: TRBJ2-1; V: TRBV7-8; CDR3: CASSLLGSSYNEQFF; DNA: TGTGCCAGCAGCTTACTAGGGAGCTCCTACAATGAGCAGTTCTTC
size: NA; D: NA; J: TRBJ1-4; V: TRBV2; CDR3: CASSELGRAKLFF; DNA: TGTGCCAGCAGTGAATTGGGCAGGGCTAAACTGTTTTTT
size: once; D: NA; J: TRBJ2-1; V: TRBV29-1; CDR3: CSVVVRKTYNEQFF; DNA: TGCAGCGTTGTCGTCAGGAAAACCTACAATGAGCAGTTCTTC
size: NA; D: NA; J: TRBJ2-1; V: TRBV29-1; CDR3: CSVEGRSNNEQFF; DNA: TGCAGCGTTGAAGGCAGGTCTAACAATGAGCAGTTCTTC
size: NA; D: TRBD2; J: TRBJ2-7; V: TRBV7-8; CDR3: CASSTLLAGVIEQYF; DNA: TGTGCCAGCAGCACTCTACTAGCGGGAGTGATAGAGCAGTACTTC
size: NA; D: TRBD1; J: TRBJ1-2; V: TRBV19; CDR3: CASSPPDWQGAGYTF; DNA: TGTGCCAGTAGTCCGCCCGACTGGCAGGGGGCTGGCTACACCTTC
size: NA; D: NA; J: TRBJ1-5; V: TRBV4-2; CDR3: CASSQDRVGQPQHF; DNA: TGTGCCAGCAGCCAAGACCGGGTGGGTCAGCCCCAGCATTTT
size: NA; D: NA; J: TRBJ2-5; V: TRBV18; CDR3: CASSPSGDRQETQYF; DNA: TGTGCCAGCTCACCTTCAGGGGATAGGCAAGAGACCCAGTACTTC
size: few; D: TRBD2; J: TRBJ2-1; V: TRBV4-1; CDR3: CASSGGLAGVNEQFF; DNA: TGCGCCAGCAGCGGCGGGCTAGCGGGAGTCAATGAGCAGTTCTTC
size: NA; D: TRBD1; J: TRBJ1-1; V: TRBV3-1/TRBV3-2; CDR3: CASSQLIGGAEAFF; DNA: TGTGCCAGCAGCCAGCTAATAGGGGGCGCTGAAGCTTTCTTT
size: once; D: TRBD1; J: TRBJ2-1; V: TRBV11-2; CDR3: CASSLKDRAYNEQFF; DNA: TGTGCCAGCAGCTTAAAGGACAGGGCCTACAATGAGCAGTTCTTC
size: few; D: NA; J: TRBJ2-6; V: TRBV19; CDR3: CASSTTGGANVLTF; DNA: TGTGCCAGTAGTACTACGGGGGGGGCCAACGTCCTGACTTTC
size: NA; D: NA; J: TRBJ1-1; V: TRBV9; CDR3: CASSVTGNTEAFF; DNA: TGTGCCAGCAGCGTAACGGGGAACACTGAAGCTTTCTTT
size: NA; D: TRBD2; J: TRBJ2-3; V: TRBV11-2; CDR3: CASSMTSGGALRSTQYF; DNA: TGTGCCAGCAGCATGACTAGCGGGGGGGCTCTTCGGAGTACGCAGTATTTT
size: NA; D: NA; J: TRBJ1-1; V: TRBV5-1; CDR3: CASCDLQGQNTEAFF; DNA: TGCGCCAGCTGCGACCTGCAGGGGCAGAACACTGAAGCTTTCTTT
size: NA; D: NA; J: TRBJ1-1; V: TRBV7-9; CDR3: CASSSWTYSGTEAFF; DNA: TGTGCCAGCAGCTCCTGGACGTATTCGGGAACTGAAGCTTTCTTT
size: NA; D: TRBD1; J: TRBJ2-2; V: TRBV5-5; CDR3: CASSQRTGTTGELFF; DNA: TGTGCCAGCAGCCAAAGGACAGGGACCACCGGGGAGCTGTTTTTT
size: NA; D: TRBD1; J: TRBJ1-1; V: TRBV6-5; CDR3: CASRLTGGYTEAFF; DNA: TGTGCCAGCAGGTTAACAGGGGGCTACACTGAAGCTTTCTTT
size: NA; D: TRBD1; J: TRBJ1-6; V: TRBV6-5; CDR3: CASTANRGSPLHF; DNA: TGTGCCAGCACCGCAAACAGGGGTTCACCCCTCCACTTT
size: NA; D: TRBD1; J: TRBJ2-3; V: TRBV11-2; CDR3: CASSLDLYRGRTDTQYF; DNA: TGTGCCAGCAGCTTAGATTTGTACAGGGGGCGAACAGATACGCAGTATTTT